This entry describes one T cell receptor beta chain. The data were taken from a study of regulatory T cells in long-lasting Graves disease. This CDR3 has 14 residues. Trimming took 1 base from V and 1 from J, leaving 5 bases between them. The germline V gene encodes CDR1 LGHDT and CDR2 YNNKEL (reference sequence). Both iRepertoire HTBI primers and Arm-PCR of CDR3 regions were used to build the TCR beta libraries. TCRdb ran MiXCR on the multiplex PCR reads and lists one entry per CDR3 protein. Among 430,000 or so distinct CDR3 sequences listed, about 21% were seen once. Described time point: persistent/refractory GD, antithyroid drugs over 5 years with positive TRAb. Following extraction of RNA from PBMCs, that RNA was used to make the TCR library.

This sequence originates from a female donor with Graves disease. The chain carries TRBV3-1 and TRBJ1-3; unclear D gene. Sample: peripheral blood mononuclear cells (PBMCs), taken when the disease was refractory, from a patient treated with antithyroid drugs. CDR3 coding DNA: TGTGCCAGCAGCCAAGGCCGTTCTGGAAACACCATATATTTT. Translated, it gives CASSQGRSGNTIYF.